The rows below give T cell receptor beta chains drawn from one sample of a study of shared clonotypes between healthy human individuals. Using immunoSEQ multiplex PCR, the repertoire was profiled, and TCRdb retains in-frame clones only, with some absent. The repertoire consists of millions of clones, with about 94% occurring once and the leading ten covering 0.85% to 1.2%. The sequencing input was naive CD8+ T cells sorted from blood. These TCRs come from a man aged 18 to 29 in good health. CDR3s leave out the opening cysteine and the closing phenylalanine or tryptophan.

>TRBJ2-7|TRBV28
ASSSRDRVYEQY
>TRBJ2-7|TRBV4-1
ASSQGQGSAYEQY
>TRBJ2-5|TRBV14
ASSQGATGEETQY
>TRBJ2-3|TRBV11-2
ASSLWGRGLITDTQY
>TRBJ2-1|TRBV6-5
ASSSTAFSYNEQF
>TRBJ2-7|TRBV15
ATSRDLPTEQY
>TRBJ2-1|TRBV11-2
ASSAIGTGSEQF
>TRBJ2-1|TRBV4-3
ASSRLQWTSAYNEQF
>TRBJ2-7|TRBV4-1
ASSQDPGQGAYEQY
>TRBJ1-3|TRBV30
AWSSGISGNTIY
>TRBJ2-1|TRBV9
ASSPGSYNEQF
>TRBJ2-1|TRBV10-3
AISEDYEQF
>TRBJ2-1|TRBV4-3
ASSQESPGGLAIYNEQF
>TRBJ1-1|TRBV25-1
ASSESEGMNTEAF
>TRBJ1-2|TRBV30
AWSVYSDGYT
>TRBJ1-6|TRBV5-6
ASSLGGGAANSPLH
>TRBJ2-1|TRBV5-1
ASSQLGDSYNEQF
>TRBJ1-1|TRBV4-1
ASGPGQGGGTEAF
>TRBJ2-3|TRBV7-6
ASSLLGVGTDTQY
>TRBJ1-5|TRBV27
ASTLPFTATTGQPQH
>TRBJ2-1|TRBV7-8
ASSFQGGGGVYNEQF
>TRBJ1-1|TRBV16
ASSRELNTEAF
>TRBJ1-5|TRBV28
ASSFTGDQPQH
>TRBJ2-7|TRBV4-1
ASSQDLTGFSYEQY
>TRBJ2-7|TRBV19
ASTDRESYEQY
>TRBJ2-7|TRBV5-5
ASSSWDRSYEQY
>TRBJ1-3|TRBV9
ASSADLSSGNTIY
>TRBJ1-1|TRBV28
ASSFQGGSSEAF
>TRBJ2-5|TRBV9
ASSDGLAGKETQY
>TRBJ1-6|TRBV27
ASSFVVPGTSIAPLH
>TRBJ1-1|TRBV11-2
ASSLGAGTEAF
>TRBJ2-2|TRBV4-1
ASSQGLADNTGELF
>TRBJ2-7|TRBV2
ASRATPGTVYYEQY
>TRBJ2-7|TRBV5-3
ARSFSGPGTYEQY
>TRBJ2-1|TRBV7-7
ASSLGGLADEQF
>TRBJ2-3|TRBV2
ASSDGVAGGGTDTQY
>TRBJ1-4|TRBV19
ASSDWLNQREKLF
>TRBJ2-1|TRBV7-8
ASSLRRGAPIEWEQF
>TRBJ2-3|TRBV5-6
ASSLRLGGGHTDTQY
>TRBJ2-7|TRBV11-2
ASSLQVDEQY
>TRBJ1-3|TRBV2
ASSAGVGDTIY
>TRBJ1-1|TRBV4-3
ASSQDWGLGTEAF
>TRBJ2-3|TRBV7-2
ASSPRTGGTDTQY
>TRBJ2-7|TRBV7-2
ASSEGQSFSYEQY
>TRBJ2-4|TRBV19
ASSTSPTGGKQY
>TRBJ2-1|TRBV7-9
ASSSSHGANEQF
>TRBJ2-7|TRBV18
ASSPRDRGKY
>TRBJ2-3|TRBV5-6
ASSYYRSQVDTQY